What follows are 12 T cell receptor beta chains derived from one specimen sequenced in a study of blood T cells in healthy people across ages. A second PCR, run for roughly 7 to 12 cycles, used a sample-barcoded 5' primer plus a J-beta primer mix. TCRdb used MiXCR to reprocess the 5' RACE reads, holding one entry per CDR3 protein. The table shows 540,000 or so distinct CDR3 sequences, with around 24% occurring only once. These data were also filed under a second study, of T cells of mothers and their children.

The sequenced sample was blood. The receptors stem from a boy between 5 and 17 years old in good health.

This clonotype was counted a few times. The J gene is TRBJ1-1, the V gene TRBV7-3; no firm D call. V lost 5 bases to trimming and J lost 1 base, with 8 bases between them. The CDR3 runs 13 residues. Looked up from germline, CDR1 is SGHTA and CDR2 is FQGTGA. The CDR3 reads CASSRGANTEAFF. CDR3 coding DNA: TGTGCCAGCAGCCGAGGCGCGAACACTGAAGCTTTCTTT. Using reference TRBV7-3 and TRBJ1-1 for the parts outside the CDR3, the full variable domain is GAGVSQTPSNKVTEKGKYVELRCDPISGHTALYWYRQSLGQGPEFLIYFQGTGAADDSGLPNDRFFAVRPEGSVSTLKIQRTERGDSAVYLCASSRGANTEAFFGQGTRLTVV.

The table lists this clonotype with many counts. The chain joins TRBV28 to TRBJ2-4; tentatively, D is TRBD2 (6 bases). V lost 7 bases and J 4 bases, leaving 11 bases between the germline ends. The CDR3 runs to 13 residues. Germline CDR1 reads MDHEN; CDR2 reads SYDVKM. CDR3 sequence reads: CASNLSGKNIQYF. CDR3 bases: TGTGCCAGCAACCTTAGCGGTAAAAACATTCAGTACTTC. Full variable domain (rest looked up from reference TRBV28 and TRBJ2-4): DVKVTQSSRYLVKRTGEKVFLECVQDMDHENMFWYRQDPGLGLRLIYFSYDVKMKEKGDIPEGYSVSREKKERFSLILESASTNQTSMYLCASNLSGKNIQYFGAGTRLSVL.

This clonotype came up many times. V gene TRBV3-1 combines with J gene TRBJ2-1; possibly TRBD2 for D (5 bases). The CDR3 extends over 16 amino acids. The V and J ends lost 3 bases and 2 bases respectively, with 14 bases between them. The germline V gene has CDR1 LGHDT and CDR2 YNNKEL (reference sequence). The CDR3, as DNA: TGTGCCAGCAGCCACCAACCCGGGGTGCCCTACAATGAGCAGTTCTTC. Amino acids: CASSHQPGVPYNEQFF.

This rearrangement joins TRBV25-1 to TRBJ2-7; TRBD2 might be the D (6 bases). The CDR3 is made up of 15 amino acids. Per germline, CDR1 MGHDK and CDR2 SYGVNS. The germline V and J ends were trimmed by 3 bases and 2 bases, with 14 bases remaining between them. CDR3 DNA: TGTGCCAGCAGTGACTCGGGCGGGGCAACCTACGAGCAGTACTTC. Protein: CASSDSGGATYEQYF.

The table lists this clonotype with a few counts. The chain has TRBV21-1 and TRBJ2-5; whether TRBD1, the table's D call, matches the DNA was not checked. The end of the DNA fits TRBJ2-1 better, so the J call may be wrong. TRBV21-1 is classified as a pseudogene. This CDR3 has 14 residues. The CDR3 protein is CASSTRGENNEQFF. In nucleotides, the CDR3 is TGTGCCAGCAGCACCAGGGGCGAGAACAATGAGCAGTTCTTC.

This clonotype showed up many times. The chain has TRBV27 and TRBJ1-6, with no clear D. This CDR3 is 18 amino acids long. CDR1 and CDR2 from the germline V gene are MNHEY and SMNVEV (reference sequence). V was pared by 0 bases and J by 8 bases, with 20 bases between. The CDR3 protein is CASSLSGLRGEVDSPLHF. CDR3 nucleotides: TGTGCCAGCAGTTTATCAGGGCTTCGTGGGGAGGTCGATTCACCCCTCCACTTT.

The V and J genes are TRBV5-5 and TRBJ2-2; 7 positions agree with TRBD1. CDR1 SGHKS and CDR2 YYEKEE come from the germline V gene (reference sequence). CDR3 length equals 16 residues. With V trimmed by 4 bases and J by 7 bases, 13 bases remained unmatched. The CDR3 protein is CASSRDSSRESGELFF. In DNA form, the CDR3 reads TGTGCCAGCAGCCGGGACAGTTCGAGGGAAAGCGGGGAGCTGTTTTTT.

About this clonotype itself: The junction and the germline gene differ at one end; a read error may be behind it. J is TRBJ1-3 and V is TRBV6-6, with D hard to call. CDR3 length: 15 amino acids. CDR1 is MNHNY, CDR2 SVGAGI, per germline (reference sequence). In DNA form, the CDR3 reads TGTGCCGGCAGTTACTCAGGTCTCTCTGGAAACACCATATATTTT. Translating it yields CAGSYSGLSGNTIYF.

The sample holds many counts of this clonotype. V gene TRBV28 combines with J gene TRBJ1-4; the match to TRBD1 covers 10 bases. The CDR3 loop spans 16 amino acids. Trimming cost V 7 bases and J 8 bases; bases outside gene matches: 13. Looked up from germline, CDR1 is MDHEN and CDR2 is SYDVKM. Here the CDR3 reads CASKDRGPTRGEKLFF. The DNA for the CDR3 is TGTGCCAGCAAAGACAGGGGGCCTACGAGGGGCGAAAAACTGTTTTTT.

The chain recombines TRBV20-1 with TRBJ2-5; the D call may be TRBD1 or TRBD2 (5 bases each). V lost 5 bases, J lost 6 bases, and 16 bases lay in between. Germline values: CDR1 DFQATT, CDR2 SNEGSKA (reference sequence). The CDR3 has 13 amino acids. In DNA form, the CDR3 reads TGCAGTGCTGTTGAGGGGATTGGAAAGACCCAGTACTTC. Translating gives CSAVEGIGKTQYF.

This clonotype was recorded only once. The J gene is TRBJ2-1, the V gene TRBV7-2; 7 nucleotides align to TRBD2. The CDR3 is 15 amino acids. Germline V gene data show CDR1 as SGHTA and CDR2 as FQGNSA. Germline trimming cut 4 bases from V and 3 bases from J; bases unmatched to any gene: 6. For the CDR3, the DNA is TGTGCCAGCAGCTCCATGGGAGGGAGCTACAATGAGCAGTTCTTC. It codes for CASSSMGGSYNEQFF. Full variable domain (missing parts from reference TRBV7-2 and TRBJ2-1): GAGVSQSPSNKVTEKGKDVELRCDPISGHTALYWYRQSLGQGLEFLIYFQGNSAPDKSGLPSDRFSAERTGGSVSTLTIQRTQQEDSAVYLCASSSMGGSYNEQFFGPGTRLTVL.

This clonotype was seen ten or more times. The rearrangement uses TRBV20-1 and TRBJ2-7, with 7 bases lining up with TRBD1. Germline CDR1 DFQATT, CDR2 SNEGSKA (reference sequence). The CDR3 spans 14 residues. J was trimmed by 2 bases and V by 5 bases; bases with no gene match: 9. The CDR3 sequence is CSARTGAKAYEQYF. In DNA, the CDR3 is TGCAGTGCTCGGACAGGAGCCAAAGCCTACGAGCAGTACTTC.